This T cell receptor (beta chain) was found in a study of T cells in Graves' hyperthyroidism and ophthalmopathy. The ends lost 7 bases at V and 2 bases at J; junction bases unmatched: 2. The CDR3 sequence is 11 residues long. Germline V gene sequence: CDR1 SQVTM, CDR2 ANQGSEA. RNA transcripts yielded amplified TCR beta CDR3 regions. Using the HTBI primer set, a first-round RT-PCR was run on the TCR CDR3. A single record per CDR3 protein comes from TCRdb applying MiXCR to the multiplex PCR reads. Among roughly 570,000 distinct CDR3 sequences listed, more than 45% were seen once. For Graves' hyperthyroidism to be stable, ophthalmopathy could not progress within 18 months. Researchers barred patients who had uncontrolled infection, other autoimmune disease, pregnancy or lactation.

This clonotype originated in a woman aged 18-35 years with Graves' hyperthyroidism. Sequenced: peripheral blood or thyroid tissue (not recorded which). The chain uses TRBV29-1 and TRBJ2-7, with TRBD2 matching over 7 bases. In DNA form, the CDR3 reads TGCAGCGCCGGGGGGACCTACGAGCAGTACTTC. Its protein is CSAGGTYEQYF.